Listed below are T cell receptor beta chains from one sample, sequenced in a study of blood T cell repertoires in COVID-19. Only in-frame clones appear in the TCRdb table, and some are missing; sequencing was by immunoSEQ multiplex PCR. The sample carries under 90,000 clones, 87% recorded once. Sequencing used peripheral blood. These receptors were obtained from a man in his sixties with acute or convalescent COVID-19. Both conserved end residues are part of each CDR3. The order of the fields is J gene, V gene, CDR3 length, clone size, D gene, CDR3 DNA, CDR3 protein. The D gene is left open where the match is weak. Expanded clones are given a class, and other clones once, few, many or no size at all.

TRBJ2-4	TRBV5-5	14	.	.	TGTGCCAGCAGCTTAGATCAGGGGAAAAACATTCAGTACTTC	CASSLDQGKNIQYF
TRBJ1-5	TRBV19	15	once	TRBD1	TGTGCCAGTAGTACAGGGGGCAAGGGCAATCAGCCCCAGCATTTT	CASSTGGKGNQPQHF
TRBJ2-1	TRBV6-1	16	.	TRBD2	TGTGCCAGCAGTGAAGCGCGTCTAGCGGGGGGTAATGAGCAGTTCTTC	CASSEARLAGGNEQFF
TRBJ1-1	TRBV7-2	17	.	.	TGTGCCAGCAGCTTAGGCCCCCTAAAGACAAGGAACACTGAAGCTTTCTTT	CASSLGPLKTRNTEAFF
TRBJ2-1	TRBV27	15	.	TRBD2	TGTGCCAGCAGTTTAGGGACTAGCGGGGTAAATGAGCAGTTCTTC	CASSLGTSGVNEQFF
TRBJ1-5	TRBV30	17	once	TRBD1	TGTGCCCTATGGTGGGACAGAGGGGGATGTGGCAATCAGCCCCAGCATTTT	CALWWDRGGCGNQPQHF
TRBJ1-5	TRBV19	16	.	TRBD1	TGTGCCAGTAGTACCACCTGGGACAGCCTCAATCAGCCCCAGCATTTT	CASSTTWDSLNQPQHF
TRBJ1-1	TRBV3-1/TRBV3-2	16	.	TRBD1	TGTGCCAGCAGCCCCCGACAGGGGAGCATGAACACTGAAGCTTTCTTT	CASSPRQGSMNTEAFF
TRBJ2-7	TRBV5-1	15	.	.	TGCGCCAGCAGCTTGGGTCTCGCAGGCCCCTACGAGCAGTACTTC	CASSLGLAGPYEQYF
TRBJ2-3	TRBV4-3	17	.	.	TGCGCCAGCAGCCAAGATCGGAGGGGTCGCGACACAGATACGCAGTATTTT	CASSQDRRGRDTDTQYF
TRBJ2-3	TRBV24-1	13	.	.	TGTGCCACCAGTGATTTCCTAGCGGATACGCAGTATTTT	CATSDFLADTQYF
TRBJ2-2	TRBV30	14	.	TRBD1	TGTGCCTGGGTGGGGACAGGGTACACCGGGGAGCTGTTTTTT	CAWVGTGYTGELFF
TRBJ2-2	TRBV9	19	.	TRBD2	TGTGCCAGCAGCTCTCCCAAGCGAGCGGGGACCGGGTACACCGGGGAGCTGTTTTTT	CASSSPKRAGTGYTGELFF
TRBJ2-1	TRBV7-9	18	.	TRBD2	TGTGCCAGCAGCTCAAGATCCGGGACTAGCGGGGGGAACAATGAGCAGTTCTTC	CASSSRSGTSGGNNEQFF
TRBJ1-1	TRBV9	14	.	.	TGTGCCAGCAGCGTGGCACAGGGAGCGTCTGAAGCTTTCTTT	CASSVAQGASEAFF
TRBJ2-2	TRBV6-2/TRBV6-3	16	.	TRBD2	TGTGCCAGCAGTTACCAAATGGGCGGGGGTAACGGGGAGCTGTTTTTT	CASSYQMGGGNGELFF
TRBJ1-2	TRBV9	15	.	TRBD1	TGTGCCAGCAGCGCCGGGACAGGGGAAGGCTATGGCTACACCTTC	CASSAGTGEGYGYTF
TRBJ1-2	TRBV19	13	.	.	TGTGCCAGTAAAGTACAGCAGAACTATGGCTACACCTTC	CASKVQQNYGYTF
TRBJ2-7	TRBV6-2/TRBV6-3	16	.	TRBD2	TGTGCCAGCAGTTACTCGATAAGCGGGGGAACTTTTGGGCAGTACTTC	CASSYSISGGTFGQYF
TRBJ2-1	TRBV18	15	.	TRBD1	TGTGCCAGCTCATGGCCGGGACAGGGAGCCAATGAGCAGTTCTTC	CASSWPGQGANEQFF
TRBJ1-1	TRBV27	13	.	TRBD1	TGTGCCAGCTCGTTACAGGGGTTCACTGAAGCTTTCTTT	CASSLQGFTEAFF
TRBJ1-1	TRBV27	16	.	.	TGTGCCAGCTCCTCTCCTCGTGGGGCAGGGATCACTGAAGCTTTCTTT	CASSSPRGAGITEAFF
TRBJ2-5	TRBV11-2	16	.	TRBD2	TGTGCCAGCAGCTTAGGTGTAGGGCGGGGGCAAGAGACCCAGTACTTC	CASSLGVGRGQETQYF
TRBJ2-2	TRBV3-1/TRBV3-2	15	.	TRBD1	TGTGCCAGCAGCAAGGGACAGCTGAACACCGGGGAGCTGTTTTTT	CASSKGQLNTGELFF
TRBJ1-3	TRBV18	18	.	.	TGTGCCAGCTCACCACCGAGTTCGGTGCAGCAGGTAGGAAACACCATATATTTT	CASSPPSSVQQVGNTIYF
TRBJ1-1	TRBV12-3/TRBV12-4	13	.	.	TGTGCCAGCAGTTTCGGAGGGAACACTGAAGCTTTCTTT	CASSFGGNTEAFF
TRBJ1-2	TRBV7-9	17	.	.	TGTGCCAGCAGCCCTCGAACGGGACCTCCCGGGGGCTATGGCTACACCTTC	CASSPRTGPPGGYGYTF
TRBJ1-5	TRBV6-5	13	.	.	TGTGCCAGCAGGGATGGGCTTCATCAGCCCCAGCATTTT	CASRDGLHQPQHF
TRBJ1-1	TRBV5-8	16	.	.	TGTGCCAGCAGCTCTGCTTTAGGGGTAGGGGACACTGAAGCTTTCTTT	CASSSALGVGDTEAFF
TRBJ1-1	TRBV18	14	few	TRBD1	TGTGCCAGCGCTCCATCGGACAGGGGCACTGAAGCTTTCTTT	CASAPSDRGTEAFF
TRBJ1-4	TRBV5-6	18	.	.	TGTGCCAGCAGTTTTGTACAGGGACCCCTTAGAACTAATGAAAAACTGTTTTTT	CASSFVQGPLRTNEKLFF
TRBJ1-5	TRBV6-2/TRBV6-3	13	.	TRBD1	TGTGCCAGCAGCGAGACAGGGGCACAGCCCCAGCATTTT	CASSETGAQPQHF
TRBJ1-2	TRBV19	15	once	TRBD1	TGTGCCAGTAGTATGTCGATCGGACAGGGCTATGGCTACACCTTC	CASSMSIGQGYGYTF
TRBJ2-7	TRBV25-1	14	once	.	TGTGCCAGCAGTGAATATCCAGGGAACTACGAGCAGTACTTC	CASSEYPGNYEQYF
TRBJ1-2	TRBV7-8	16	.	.	TGTGCCAGCAGCTTAGGTGCAGGGCCTTCTAACTATGGCTACACCTTC	CASSLGAGPSNYGYTF
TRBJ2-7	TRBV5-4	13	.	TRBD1	TGTGCCAGCAGCATGAACAGGGGAGCGGAGCAGTACTTC	CASSMNRGAEQYF
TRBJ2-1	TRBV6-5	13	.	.	TGTGCCAGCAGCCGAGGGGGGGCCTATGAGCAGTTCTTC	CASSRGGAYEQFF
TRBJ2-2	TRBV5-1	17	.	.	TGCGCCAGCAGCTTGAATACCGGGGGGCCGAACACCGGGGAGCTGTTTTTT	CASSLNTGGPNTGELFF
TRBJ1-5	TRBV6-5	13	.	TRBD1	TGTGCCAGCAGACAGGGGGACGATCAGCCCCAGCATTTT	CASRQGDDQPQHF
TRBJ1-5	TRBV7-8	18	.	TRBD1	TGTGCCAGCAGCTTGGGACAGGGGGCCACATATAGCAATCAGCCCCAGCATTTT	CASSLGQGATYSNQPQHF
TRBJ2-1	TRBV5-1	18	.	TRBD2	TGCGCCAGCAGGCGGACTAGCGGGTATCGGAGCTCCTACAATGAGCAGTTCTTC	CASRRTSGYRSSYNEQFF
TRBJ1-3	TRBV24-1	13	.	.	TGTGCCACCAGGGGCTCCTCTGGAAACACCATATATTTT	CATRGSSGNTIYF
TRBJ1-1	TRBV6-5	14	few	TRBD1	TGTGCCAGCAGTTCTCCGAAACAGGGGGCCGAAGCTTTCTTT	CASSSPKQGAEAFF
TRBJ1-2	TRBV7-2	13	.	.	TGTGCCAGCAGCCCAGGGACACGGAATGGCTACACCTTC	CASSPGTRNGYTF
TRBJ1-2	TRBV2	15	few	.	TGTGCCAGCAAAAATAATGGAGGGGTGGACTATGGCTACACCTTC	CASKNNGGVDYGYTF
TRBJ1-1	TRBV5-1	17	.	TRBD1	TGCGCCAGCAGCTTGGGCAGGGGGCTTGTCGGGAACACTGAAGCTTTCTTT	CASSLGRGLVGNTEAFF
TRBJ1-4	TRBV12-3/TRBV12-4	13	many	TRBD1	TGTGCCAGCAGTCTGTACAGGGGTGAAAAACTGTTTTTT	CASSLYRGEKLFF
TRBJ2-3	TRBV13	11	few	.	TGTGCCAGCAGCCCACGGGACACACAGTATTTT	CASSPRDTQYF
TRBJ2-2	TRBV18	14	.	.	TGTGCCAGCGAAGGGGTCACGATGACCGGGGAGCTGTTTTTT	CASEGVTMTGELFF
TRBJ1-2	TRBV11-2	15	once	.	TGTGCCAGCCGGGAGGGGGAGGAGATCAACTATGGCTACACCTTC	CASREGEEINYGYTF
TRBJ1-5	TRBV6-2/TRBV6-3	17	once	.	TGTGCCAGCAGTCTAACAAACGCGGGGATTAGCAATCAGCCCCAGCATTTT	CASSLTNAGISNQPQHF
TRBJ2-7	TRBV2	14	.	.	TGTGCCAGCAGTGATTCTCCAGGGTCCGACGAGCAGTACTTC	CASSDSPGSDEQYF
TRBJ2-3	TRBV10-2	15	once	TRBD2	TGCGCCAGCAGGCAGTCTAGCGGGGTGGGAGATACGCAGTATTTT	CASRQSSGVGDTQYF
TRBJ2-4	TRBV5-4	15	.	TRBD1	TGTGCCAGCAGCCTGACAGGGGGGAGAAAAAACATTCAGTACTTC	CASSLTGGRKNIQYF